The next 15 T cell receptor beta chains were all read from a single sample in a study of Graves' ophthalmopathy and Graves' hyperthyroidism. Transcripts of RNA were the source for amplifying TCR beta CDR3 regions. The first-round RT-PCR employed HTBI primers together with the Qiagen OneStep RT-PCR kit. A multiplex PCR was then performed as the second round. TCRdb fed the multiplex PCR reads into MiXCR, producing one record per CDR3 protein. Of tens of thousands of distinct CDR3 sequences in the sample, less than 65% were seen once. Material for sequencing was peripheral blood. The source of these receptors is an adult woman with Graves' ophthalmopathy.

The rearrangement joins TRBV5-4 to TRBJ2-2; perhaps D is TRBD1 or TRBD2 (5 bases each). Per germline, CDR1 SGHNT and CDR2 YYREEE (reference sequence). Between the trimmed V and J ends, which lost 4 bases and 7 bases, there was a span of 20 bases. CDR3 length: 16 amino acids. CDR3 sequence: CASSPTGRESIGELFF. As DNA, the CDR3 is TGTGCCAGCAGCCCCACGGGCAGGGAGAGCATCGGGGAGCTGTTTTTT.

This chain uses TRBV20-1 with TRBJ2-5; TRBD1 matches at 10 bases. Germline V gives CDR1 DFQATT, CDR2 SNEGSKA (reference sequence). This CDR3 spans 13 amino acids. Losses at the gene ends were 7 bases for V and 8 bases for J; bases not matched to a gene: 10. The CDR3 DNA is TGCAGTGTCGGGACAGGGGAGTTAGAAACCCAGTACTTC. Translated, it gives CSVGTGELETQYF.

This rearrangement joins TRBV20-1 to TRBJ2-1, with 7 bases matching TRBD1. Trimming cost V 3 bases and J 10 bases; bases outside gene matches: 6. Per germline, CDR1 DFQATT and CDR2 SNEGSKA (reference sequence). The CDR3 spans 12 residues. CDR3 amino acids: CSARYRGAEQFF. CDR3 in DNA: TGCAGTGCTAGGTACAGGGGCGCGGAGCAGTTCTTC.

V is TRBV19 and J is TRBJ2-7; 10 bases fit TRBD2. Germline V lookup: CDR1 LNHDA, CDR2 SQIVND (reference sequence). V was pared by 5 bases and J by 2 bases, with 6 bases of the junction left unmatched. This CDR3 has 15 amino acids. The CDR3 region has the DNA TGTGCCAGTAGTCCCGCTAGCGGGAGTGCCTACGAGCAGTACTTC. Translation gives CASSPASGSAYEQYF.

This clonotype has only a few counts. The rearrangement uses TRBV15 and TRBJ2-3; TRBD2 matches 14 bases. The CDR3 has 16 residues. Germline V gene sequence: CDR1 LNHNV, CDR2 YYDKDF (reference sequence). After removal of 1 base from V and 9 bases from J, the junction contained 6 bases not matched to a gene. CDR3 coding DNA: TGTGCCACCAGCAGAGCTCTTGGGACTAGCGGGAGAACGCAGTATTTT. It encodes CATSRALGTSGRTQYF.

The sample holds one count of this clonotype. The chain joins TRBV7-2 to TRBJ1-5, with D possibly TRBD1 on 5 matching bases. Germline values: CDR1 SGHTA, CDR2 FQGNSA. The CDR3 is 15 amino acids. V was clipped by 0 bases and J by 3 bases, with 9 bases between them. The CDR3 reads CASSLAQGNNQPQHF. CDR3 nucleotides: TGTGCCAGCAGCTTAGCTCAGGGAAACAATCAGCCCCAGCATTTT.

This clonotype has a count of ten or more. The V gene is TRBV19, the J gene TRBJ1-2; D gene ambiguous. The V gene lost 6 bases and the J gene lost 8 bases, with 19 bases spanning the gap. Germline V gene data show CDR1 as LNHDA and CDR2 as SQIVND (reference sequence). This CDR3 is 14 amino acids long. CDR3 region: CASSTGSSSWGYTF. Written as DNA, the CDR3 is TGTGCCAGTAGCACTGGGAGCTCCTCGTGGGGCTACACCTTC.

Ten or more counts support this clonotype. A much larger clone sits a single nucleotide away, making a read error possible. The chain uses TRBV20-1 and TRBJ2-5; TRBD1 aligns across 9 bases. Trimming cost V 0 bases and J 4 bases; bases outside gene matches: 12. CDR1 is DFQATT, CDR2 SNEGSKA, per germline (reference sequence). This CDR3 has 17 amino acids. CDR3 nucleotides: TGCAGTGCTAGAGAGAGGGGGACAGGGAGGATGGTAGAGACCCAGTACTTC. Protein sequence: CSARERGTGRMVETQYF.

The genes are TRBV5-1 and TRBJ2-1; D is possibly TRBD1 (6 bases). Germline CDR1 and CDR2: SGHRS and YFSETQ. CDR3 length equals 14 residues. The ends were cut back, 0 bases at V and 6 bases at J, with 10 bases in the middle. The CDR3 reads CASSLEGDSNEQFF. The DNA of the CDR3 is TGCGCCAGCAGCTTGGAGGGGGATAGCAATGAGCAGTTCTTC.

The chain employs TRBV20-1 and TRBJ1-4, with D unresolved. V dropped 0 bases and J dropped 8 bases, with 16 bases sitting between them. The CDR3 extends over 15 amino acids. Germline lookup yields CDR1 DFQATT and CDR2 SNEGSKA (reference sequence). The DNA for the CDR3 is TGCAGTGCTAGAGATCCTAGCCCTCCATCCGAAAAACTGTTTTTT. Its protein is CSARDPSPPSEKLFF.

This rearrangement joins TRBV5-1 to TRBJ2-5; D might be TRBD1 or TRBD2, each matching 5 bases. The germline CDR1 and CDR2 sequences are SGHRS and YFSETQ. Trimming left V 4 bases short and J 0 bases short, with 16 bases between. The CDR3 is 16 residues long. The chain's CDR3 is CASSPRSGRDQETQYF. The CDR3 DNA reads TGCGCCAGCAGCCCGAGATCAGGGAGAGACCAAGAGACCCAGTACTTC.

This clonotype came up many times. The rearrangement joins TRBV4-2 to TRBJ1-4; perhaps TRBD1 as D (6 bases). The CDR3 sequence is 15 residues long. V was cut by 0 bases and J by 8 bases, with 13 bases left in between. From germline, CDR1 is LGHNA and CDR2 YNFKEQ. CDR3 sequence: CASSQDPGEREKLFF. Written as DNA, the CDR3 is TGTGCCAGCAGCCAAGATCCAGGGGAGAGGGAAAAACTGTTTTTT.

This clonotype appeared many times. The CDR3 here is CASSHRGGEQFF. In nucleotides, the CDR3 is TGTGCCAGCAGCCACAGGGGCGGTGAGCAGTTCTTC. This chain joins TRBV11-2 and TRBJ2-1, with 7 bases lining up with TRBD1. The CDR3 runs to 12 residues. CDR1 SGHAT and CDR2 FQNNGV come from the germline V gene. The ends lost 5 bases at V and 9 bases at J; junction bases unmatched: 4.

The chain links TRBV2 to TRBJ1-2; 7 positions agree with TRBD1. The V segment lost 3 bases and the J segment 3 bases; nucleotides outside the gene matches: 7. Germline CDR1 and CDR2: SNHLY and FYNNEI. The CDR3 runs 15 residues. The CDR3 loop reads CASSDGTDVDYGYTF. The CDR3 DNA follows: TGTGCCAGCAGTGACGGGACAGATGTCGACTATGGCTACACCTTC.

The chain employs TRBV9 and TRBJ2-1; 15 bases are a match to TRBD2. V lost 3 bases, J lost 7 bases, and 5 bases stayed unmatched. The CDR3 totals 16 residues. Germline CDR1 SGDLS, CDR2 YYNGEE. The CDR3 coding sequence is TGTGCCAGCAGCGCGCGGACTAGCGGGGGGGAGAATGAGCAGTTCTTC. This translates into CASSARTSGGENEQFF.